This entry is about one T cell receptor (beta chain). Its antigen is not known. V lost 0 bases and J lost 5, with 7 bases in between. Germline lookup yields CDR1 SGHDN and CDR2 FVKESK. The CDR3 runs to 14 residues. These data belong to a study of T cells in Graves' hyperthyroidism and ophthalmopathy. The source material, RNA transcripts, was used to amplify TCR beta CDR3 regions. The TCR CDR3 was amplified in a first-round RT-PCR using the HTBI primer set. TCRdb passed the multiplex PCR reads through MiXCR, listing each CDR3 protein once. Among approximately 600,000 distinct CDR3 sequences listed, about 15% were seen once. The study, taken as a whole, reports: Before onset, by a median of around six months, the model predicted ophthalmopathy.

This TCR was sampled from a woman aged 40 to 50 with Graves' ophthalmopathy. The sample consisted of blood. This rearrangement joins TRBV14 to TRBJ2-2; D uncertain. The CDR3 bases are TGTGCCAGCAGCCAAGAGTCTGTAACCGGGGAGCTGTTTTTT. Amino acids: CASSQESVTGELFF.